This T cell receptor beta chain was identified in a study of identical twins. Germline V gene sequence: CDR1 KGHSH, CDR2 LQKENI. CDR3 length: 13 amino acids. The V end lost 1 base, the J end lost 3 bases, and 7 bases lay between the germline ends. TCRdb re-called the 5' RACE reads through MiXCR, storing one row per CDR3 protein. Seen here are under 900,000 distinct CDR3 sequences, approximately 13% observed once, and the top ten hold roughly 1.6%. These same data were also listed under a study on yellow fever vaccine responses in identical twins.

The sequence was collected from a woman younger than 30 in good health. V and J are TRBV18 and TRBJ2-7, with D unclear. Specimen: PBMCs. The CDR3 region is CASSPQDLYEQYF. The CDR3 DNA reads TGTGCCAGCTCACCACAGGACCTCTACGAGCAGTACTTC.